This TCR beta chain was captured in a study of blood T cell repertoires in COVID-19. Study background: PBMCs, B-cell-depleted T cells, or T cells were the source of the cDNA or gDNA that made up the material.

Libraries were prepared by immunoSEQ multiplex PCR; TCRdb keeps only in-frame clonotypes and omits some of them. The repertoire holds a few hundred thousand clones, 87% seen once, with about 6% in the top ten. This clone came up once. V lost 6 bases and J 1 base, leaving 12 bases between the germline ends. Per germline, CDR1 KGHSH and CDR2 LQKENI. The CDR3 loop spans 14 amino acids. The sequenced material came from PBMCs or T cells enriched from blood (not recorded which). V gene TRBV18 combines with J gene TRBJ1-1; D is unresolved. The sequence derives from a woman aged 40 to 50 who had recovered from COVID-19. CDR3 coding DNA: TGTGCCAGCTCGTCGACGGAGGGGAACACTGAAGCTTTCTTT. Translated: CASSSTEGNTEAFF.